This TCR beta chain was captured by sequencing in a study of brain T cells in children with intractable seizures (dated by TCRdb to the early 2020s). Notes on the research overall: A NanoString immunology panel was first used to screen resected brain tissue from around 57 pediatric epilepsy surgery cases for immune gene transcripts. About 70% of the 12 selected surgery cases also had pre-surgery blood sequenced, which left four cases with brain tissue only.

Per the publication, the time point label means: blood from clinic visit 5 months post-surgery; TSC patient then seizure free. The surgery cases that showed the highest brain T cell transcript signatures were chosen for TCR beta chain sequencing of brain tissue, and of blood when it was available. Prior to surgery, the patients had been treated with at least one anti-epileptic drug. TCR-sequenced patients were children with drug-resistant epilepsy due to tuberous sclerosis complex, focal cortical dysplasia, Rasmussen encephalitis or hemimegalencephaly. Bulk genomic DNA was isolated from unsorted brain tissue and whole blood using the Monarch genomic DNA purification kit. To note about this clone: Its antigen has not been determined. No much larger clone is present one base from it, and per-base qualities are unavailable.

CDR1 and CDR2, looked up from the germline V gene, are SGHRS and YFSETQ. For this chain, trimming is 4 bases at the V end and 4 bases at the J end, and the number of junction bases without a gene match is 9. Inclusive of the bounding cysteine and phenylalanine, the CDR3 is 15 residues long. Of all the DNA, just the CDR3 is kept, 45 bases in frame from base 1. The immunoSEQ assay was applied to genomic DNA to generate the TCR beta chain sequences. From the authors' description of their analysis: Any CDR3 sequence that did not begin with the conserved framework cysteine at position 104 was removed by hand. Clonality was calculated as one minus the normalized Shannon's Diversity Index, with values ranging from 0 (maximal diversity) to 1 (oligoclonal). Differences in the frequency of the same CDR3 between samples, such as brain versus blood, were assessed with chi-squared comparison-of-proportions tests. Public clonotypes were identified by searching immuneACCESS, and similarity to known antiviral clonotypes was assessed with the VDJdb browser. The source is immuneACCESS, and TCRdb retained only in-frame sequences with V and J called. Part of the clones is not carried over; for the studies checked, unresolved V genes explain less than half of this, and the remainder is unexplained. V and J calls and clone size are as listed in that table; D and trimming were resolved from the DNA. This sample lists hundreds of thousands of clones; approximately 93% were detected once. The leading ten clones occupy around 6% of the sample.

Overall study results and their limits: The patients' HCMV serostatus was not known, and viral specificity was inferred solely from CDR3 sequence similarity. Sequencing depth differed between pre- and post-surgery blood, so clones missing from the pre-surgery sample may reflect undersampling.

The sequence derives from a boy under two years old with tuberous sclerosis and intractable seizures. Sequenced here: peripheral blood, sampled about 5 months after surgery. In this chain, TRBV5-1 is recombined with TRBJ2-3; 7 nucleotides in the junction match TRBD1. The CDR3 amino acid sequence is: CASSRGDSTADTQYF. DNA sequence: TGCGCCAGCAGCAGAGGGGACAGCACCGCAGATACGCAGTATTTT.